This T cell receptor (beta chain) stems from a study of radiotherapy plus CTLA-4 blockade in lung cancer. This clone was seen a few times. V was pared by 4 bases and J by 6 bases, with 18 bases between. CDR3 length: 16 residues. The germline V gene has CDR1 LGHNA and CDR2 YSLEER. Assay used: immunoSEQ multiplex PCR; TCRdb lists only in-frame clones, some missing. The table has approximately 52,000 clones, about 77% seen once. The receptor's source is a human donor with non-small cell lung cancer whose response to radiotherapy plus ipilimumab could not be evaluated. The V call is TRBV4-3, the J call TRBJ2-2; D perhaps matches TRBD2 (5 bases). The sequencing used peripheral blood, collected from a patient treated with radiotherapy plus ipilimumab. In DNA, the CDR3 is TGCGCCAGCAGCCCCCCGCCCCGACACGGGGCCGGGGAGCTGTTTTTT. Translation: CASSPPPRHGAGELFF.